The 5 T cell receptor beta chains in this list originate from one sample, sequenced in a study of blood T cell repertoires in COVID-19. Repertoires were generated with immunoSEQ multiplex PCR, while TCRdb's copy carries only in-frame clones and drops some. The sample shows about 88,000 clones, about 89% of them seen only once. Sequencing was carried out using peripheral blood. All receptors come from a human donor with active COVID-19. The donor label of this sample is uncertain.

This clone was detected only a few times. The rearrangement joins TRBV29-1 to TRBJ2-5; D might be TRBD2 (6 bases). V was pared by 2 bases and J by 1 base, with 11 bases between. The CDR3 runs to 14 residues. Germline V gene data show CDR1 as SQVTM and CDR2 as ANQGSEA. CDR3: CSVESGRIQETQYF. Here the CDR3 DNA reads TGCAGCGTTGAAAGTGGGAGGATCCAAGAGACCCAGTACTTC.

The rearrangement links TRBV7-8 to TRBJ2-5; 7 positions agree with TRBD1. The CDR3 extends over 15 amino acids. Germline V gene data show CDR1 as SGHVS and CDR2 as FQNEAQ. V shed 3 bases and J 4 bases; nucleotides not matched to a gene: 8. This CDR3 is CASSLRPTGVETQYF. For the CDR3, the DNA is TGTGCCAGCAGCTTGAGACCCACAGGGGTAGAGACCCAGTACTTC.

This sequence joins TRBV4-1 and TRBJ2-3; D is perhaps TRBD2 (7 bases). The CDR3 runs to 17 residues. Germline V lookup: CDR1 MGHRA, CDR2 YSYEKL. V gave up 1 base and J gave up 1 base, with 15 bases separating them. This chain's CDR3 is CASSQGIGGPGTDTQYF. CDR3 bases: TGCGCCAGCAGCCAAGGGATCGGGGGGCCCGGCACAGATACGCAGTATTTT.

V gene TRBV28 combines with J gene TRBJ2-3, with 9 bases matching TRBD1. CDR3 length: 14 amino acids. The J segment lost 5 bases and the V segment lost 2 bases, leaving 2 bases of the junction unmatched. Germline CDR1 is MDHEN and CDR2 is SYDVKM. The CDR3 region is CASSLDRGGDTQYF. CDR3 bases: TGTGCCAGCAGTTTAGACAGGGGGGGAGATACGCAGTATTTT.

V usage is TRBV9 and J usage is TRBJ2-1, with 9 bases matching TRBD1. CDR1 is SGDLS, CDR2 YYNGEE, per germline. Losses at the gene ends were 4 bases for V and 4 bases for J; bases not matched to a gene: 6. CDR3 length equals 15 residues. CDR3 region: CASSTTGGGYNEQFF. CDR3 DNA sequence: TGTGCCAGCAGCACGACAGGGGGTGGATACAATGAGCAGTTCTTC.